This entry lists 3 T cell receptor beta chains sequenced from one sample in a study of T cell responses to AZD1222 COVID-19 vaccine. Data came from immunoSEQ multiplex PCR; TCRdb stores just in-frame clones and leaves some out. The sample yields roughly 120,000 clones, 85% to 95% seen once. This specimen consisted of peripheral blood, obtained 28 days after the second AZD1222 dose. These receptors were taken from an adult who received the AZD1222 COVID-19 vaccine.

This clone was found a few times. This chain uses TRBV12-3 or TRBV12-4 with TRBJ2-2; D is uncertain. V lost 5 bases to trimming and J lost 6 bases, with 4 bases between them. This CDR3 has 11 amino acids. CDR3 protein: CASSVSGELFF. CDR3 in DNA: TGTGCCAGCAGTGTTTCCGGGGAGCTGTTTTTT.

J is TRBJ1-1 and V is TRBV10-3; 7 bases align to TRBD1. The V segment lost 6 bases and the J segment 7 bases; nucleotides outside the gene matches: 5. CDR3 length: 12 residues. Germline CDR1 is ENHRY and CDR2 is SYGVKD. CDR3 residues: CAISPGQFEAFF. CDR3 coding DNA: TGTGCCATCAGCCCGGGACAGTTTGAAGCTTTCTTT.

This clone occurred once. The chain combines TRBV13 with TRBJ1-2, with a possible D match to TRBD1 (6 bases). V gave up 6 bases and J gave up 8 bases, with 28 bases separating them. The germline gives CDR1 PRHDT, CDR2 FYEKMQ (reference sequence). The length of the CDR3 is 17 residues. The CDR3 spells CASSNVGAGPPIEGYTF. The CDR3 DNA reads TGTGCCAGCAGTAATGTGGGGGCAGGGCCCCCAATCGAAGGCTACACCTTC.